Shown below are 22 T cell receptor beta chains from a single sample sequenced in a study of shared clonotypes between healthy human individuals. Only in-frame clones appear in the TCRdb table, and some are missing; sequencing was by immunoSEQ multiplex PCR. The sample shows approximately 2.5 million clones, 93% of them seen only once. Sequencing used naive CD4+ T cells from PBMCs. The subset: CD45RA+ positively selected. Receptor source: a young man in good health. Some clones in this sample may be carry-over from other donors' samples.

The CDR3 loop reads CASSLGLITTDTQYF. In DNA, the CDR3 is TGCGCCAGCAGTTTGGGACTCATCACCACAGATACGCAGTATTTT. V usage is TRBV10-1 and J usage is TRBJ2-3; TRBD2 might be the D (6 bases). With 5 bases removed from V and 2 bases from J, the gap between germline ends came to 14 bases. Germline values: CDR1 WNHNN, CDR2 SYGVQD (reference sequence). The length of the CDR3 is 15 residues.

Notes on this clone: In the same sample, other DNA sequences code for this CDR3. The V gene is TRBV5-1, the J gene TRBJ2-5; possibly TRBD1 for D (5 bases). The CDR3 is 13 amino acids. Germline loops: CDR1 SGHRS, CDR2 YFSETQ. V gave up 2 bases and J gave up 2 bases, with 7 bases separating them. Here the CDR3 DNA reads TGCGCCAGCAGCTTTGACAGACAAGAGACCCAGTACTTC. Translation: CASSFDRQETQYF. The full variable domain, with the rest looked up from reference TRBV5-1 and TRBJ2-5, is KAGVTQTPRYLIKTRGQQVTLSCSPISGHRSVSWYQQTPGQGLQFLFEYFSETQRNKGNFPGRFSGRQFSNSRSEMNVSTLELGDSALYLCASSFDRQETQYFGPGTRLLVL.

Note on this clone: At the DNA level, this CDR3 is encoded by other sequences in the same sample as well. This chain joins TRBV29-1 and TRBJ2-5, with TRBD1 matching over 8 bases. Germline lookup yields CDR1 SQVTM and CDR2 ANQGSEA. The ends lost 7 bases at V and 4 bases at J; junction bases unmatched: 2. This CDR3 has 11 amino acids. This CDR3 reads CSADRGETQYF. Written as DNA, the CDR3 is TGCAGCGCCGACAGGGGAGAGACCCAGTACTTC.

The chain employs TRBV10-1 and TRBJ2-7; TRBD2 agrees at 8 bases. The CDR3 runs 13 residues. Germline assignment: CDR1 WNHNN and CDR2 SYGVQD (reference sequence). V lost 2 bases and J lost 6; bases outside the gene matches: 3. For the CDR3, the DNA is TGCGCCAGCAGTGAGCCGGGAGGGCTCGAGCAGTACTTC. It specifies CASSEPGGLEQYF.

The chain uses TRBV5-4 and TRBJ1-1; 8 positions agree with TRBD1. Germline CDR1 and CDR2: SGHNT and YYREEE (reference sequence). CDR3 length: 14 residues. Trimming at V came to 5 bases and at J to 3 bases, leaving 6 bases not matched to a gene. The CDR3 DNA follows: TGTGCCAGCAGACTGACAGGGGAGGACACTGAAGCTTTCTTT. Its protein product is CASRLTGEDTEAFF.

The rearrangement joins TRBV2 to TRBJ2-5; D is undetermined. The CDR3 sequence is 13 residues long. The germline V and J ends were trimmed by 4 bases and 1 base, with 7 bases remaining between them. The germline CDR1 and CDR2 sequences are SNHLY and FYNNEI. The CDR3 nucleotides read TGTGCCAGCAGTGTACGGACCCAAGAGACCCAGTACTTC. Amino acid sequence: CASSVRTQETQYF. Drawing the rest from reference TRBV2 and TRBJ2-5, the complete variable domain is EPEVTQTPSHQVTQMGQEVILRCVPISNHLYFYWYRQILGQKVEFLVSFYNNEISEKSEIFDDQFSVERPDGSNFTLKIRSTKLEDSAMYFCASSVRTQETQYFGPGTRLLVL.

In regard to this clone: The CDR3 carries no conserved terminal phenylalanine or tryptophan, so it likely arises from a read error. No DNA is shown, since the ends of the CDR3 on it are uncertain; the CDR3 is the one TCRdb lists. The chain is built from TRBV9 and TRBJ1-3; TRBD1 is taken as the D call from the table, unchecked against the DNA. Including both end residues, the CDR3 is 10 amino acids long. Per germline, CDR1 SGDLS and CDR2 YYNGEE. This chain's CDR3 is CASSVAPQAG.

The chain joins TRBV7-8 to TRBJ2-2; D unresolved. Germline CDR1 SGHVS, CDR2 FQNEAQ. This CDR3 is 13 amino acids long. V lost 5 bases and J lost 3, with 7 bases in between. In DNA form, the CDR3 reads TGTGCCAGCAGCCTCACCTACACCGGGGAGCTGTTTTTT. This gives the protein CASSLTYTGELFF.

V is TRBV30 and J is TRBJ1-4; 8 bases fit TRBD1. The CDR3 is 15 amino acids. With V trimmed by 3 bases and J by 5 bases, 8 bases remained unmatched. Germline CDR1 reads GTSNPN; CDR2 reads SVGIG (reference sequence). The CDR3 region has the DNA TGTGCCTGGAGCGTGGGACAGGCTCAGAATGAAAAACTGTTTTTT. Translation gives CAWSVGQAQNEKLFF.

This chain uses TRBV30 with TRBJ1-6; unclear D gene. V shed 4 bases and J shed 4 bases, with 5 bases lying between them. This CDR3 spans 12 amino acids. CDR1 and CDR2 (germline): GTSNPN, SVGIG (reference sequence). CDR3 protein: CAWTVYNSPLHF. For the CDR3, the DNA is TGTGCCTGGACGGTATATAATTCACCCCTCCACTTT. The whole variable domain, remainder taken from reference TRBV30 and TRBJ1-6, is SQTIHQWPATLVQPVGSPLSLECTVEGTSNPNLYWYRQAAGRGLQLLFYSVGIGQISSEVPQNLSASRPQDRQFILSSKKLLLSDSGFYLCAWTVYNSPLHFGNGTRLTVT.

J is TRBJ2-5 and V is TRBV6-1, with D possibly matching TRBD2 (5 bases). The CDR3 has 17 amino acids. CDR1 and CDR2 (germline): MNHNS, SASEGT. V lost 2 bases to trimming and J lost 5 bases, with 21 bases between them. The CDR3 coding sequence is TGTGCCAGCAGTGAATATATTTGGGAGTCTGGTTCGGAGACCCAGTACTTC. This gives the protein CASSEYIWESGSETQYF.

The chain is built from TRBV19 and TRBJ2-3; no clear D. CDR1 and CDR2 from the germline V gene are LNHDA and SQIVND (reference sequence). V lost 7 bases and J 2 bases, leaving 13 bases between the germline ends. This CDR3 spans 14 amino acids. As DNA, the CDR3 is TGTGCCAGTAAAGTTAGGCAGACCACAGATACGCAGTATTTT. This gives the protein CASKVRQTTDTQYF.

The chain links TRBV11-2 to TRBJ2-1; TRBD1 aligns across 12 bases. Germline trimming cut 5 bases from V and 8 bases from J; bases unmatched to any gene: 4. Germline CDR1 is SGHAT and CDR2 is FQNNGV. The CDR3 has 14 residues. The CDR3 spells CASSLGQGAHEQFF. The DNA for the CDR3 is TGTGCCAGCAGCCTGGGACAGGGGGCACATGAGCAGTTCTTC.

V usage is TRBV5-1 and J usage is TRBJ2-3, with TRBD2 matching 11 bases. The V gene's germline CDR1 is SGHRS and CDR2 YFSETQ. The CDR3 is made up of 17 amino acids. The V and J ends lost 3 bases and 2 bases, in that order; junction bases with no gene match: 8. CDR3 sequence: CASSSGLAEPITDTQYF. The DNA of the CDR3 is TGCGCCAGCAGCTCGGGACTAGCGGAGCCGATCACAGATACGCAGTATTTT. Supplemented by reference TRBV5-1 and TRBJ2-3, the full variable domain reads KAGVTQTPRYLIKTRGQQVTLSCSPISGHRSVSWYQQTPGQGLQFLFEYFSETQRNKGNFPGRFSGRQFSNSRSEMNVSTLELGDSALYLCASSSGLAEPITDTQYFGPGTRLTVL.

This clone was seen only once. Additional DNA sequences in this sample encode the identical CDR3. This chain uses TRBV5-1 with TRBJ2-7; no reliable D call. V was cut by 5 bases and J by 1 base, with 7 bases left in between. Looked up from germline, CDR1 is SGHRS and CDR2 is YFSETQ. The CDR3 runs 12 residues. CDR3 nucleotide sequence: TGCGCCAGCAGTTCGCTTTCCTACGAGCAGTACTTC. As protein: CASSSLSYEQYF.

This clone is a singleton in its sample. The rearrangement uses TRBV7-8 and TRBJ2-5; D may be TRBD1 (6 bases). V dropped 5 bases and J dropped 4 bases, with 14 bases sitting between them. Germline values: CDR1 SGHVS, CDR2 FQNEAQ. This CDR3 has 14 amino acids. CDR3 protein: CASSRPGHRETQYF. CDR3 DNA: TGTGCCAGCAGCCGACCGGGACATCGAGAGACCCAGTACTTC.

The chain links TRBV4-2 to TRBJ1-2; 9 bases line up with TRBD1. V lost 0 bases, J lost 7 bases, and 6 bases stayed unmatched. Germline CDR1 reads LGHNA; CDR2 reads YNFKEQ. This CDR3 region has 15 residues. The CDR3 sequence is CASSQDRDRAGGYTF. CDR3 DNA sequence: TGTGCCAGCAGCCAAGATCGGGACAGGGCCGGTGGCTACACCTTC.

The chain is built from TRBV4-1 and TRBJ2-5; 9 nucleotides match TRBD1. Germline V gives CDR1 MGHRA, CDR2 YSYEKL. The V segment lost 2 bases and the J segment 3 bases; nucleotides outside the gene matches: 7. CDR3 size: 16 residues. CDR3 in DNA: TGCGCCAGCAGCCAACCGGGGACAGGGACGAAAGAGACCCAGTACTTC. Its translation: CASSQPGTGTKETQYF.

The chain has TRBV7-2 and TRBJ2-7, with 9 bases lining up with TRBD1. J was trimmed by 2 bases and V by 5 bases; bases with no gene match: 7. The CDR3 loop spans 15 amino acids. CDR1 and CDR2 from the germline V gene are SGHTA and FQGNSA. The CDR3 sequence: CASSQDRGETYEQYF. In DNA form, the CDR3 reads TGTGCCAGCAGCCAAGACAGGGGGGAAACCTACGAGCAGTACTTC. The full variable domain, with the rest looked up from reference TRBV7-2 and TRBJ2-7, is GAGVSQSPSNKVTEKGKDVELRCDPISGHTALYWYRQSLGQGLEFLIYFQGNSAPDKSGLPSDRFSAERTGGSVSTLTIQRTQQEDSAVYLCASSQDRGETYEQYFGPGTRLTVT.

This chain uses TRBV7-2 with TRBJ2-2; D uncertain. Germline CDR1 reads SGHTA; CDR2 reads FQGNSA. Trimming took off 5 bases at V and 3 bases at J, with 10 bases between the two ends. CDR3 length: 14 residues. CDR3: CASSRRTYTGELFF. CDR3 bases: TGTGCCAGCAGCCGCCGGACCTACACCGGGGAGCTGTTTTTT.

V and J are TRBV5-1 and TRBJ2-7, with D perhaps given as TRBD1 or TRBD2 (5 bases each). The CDR3 covers 14 residues. Trimming shortened V by 5 bases and J by 6 bases, and 18 bases separated the two germline ends. Germline-derived CDR1 and CDR2 are SGHRS and YFSETQ. The CDR3 spells CASSSGTASREQYF. CDR3 nucleotides: TGCGCCAGCAGTTCCGGGACGGCATCTCGCGAGCAGTACTTC.

The chain uses TRBV19 and TRBJ1-4, with 7 bases that match TRBD1. CDR1 and CDR2 from the germline V gene are LNHDA and SQIVND (reference sequence). The trim removed 5 bases at V and 8 bases at J, leaving 5 bases unmatched. This CDR3 is 13 amino acids long. CDR3 residues: CASSFDRVEKLFF. The CDR3 DNA is TGTGCCAGTAGTTTCGACAGGGTGGAAAAACTGTTTTTT.